This entry concerns a single T cell receptor beta chain. This clone's antigen is unknown. No much larger clone is present one base from it, and per-base qualities are unavailable. Other DNA sequences in the sample encode the same CDR3. The record originates from a study of CD8+ T cells in alopecia areata (dated by TCRdb to 2016 to 2019). Looking at the study overall: The treated patients, all with moderate-to-severe alopecia areata, were enrolled in an open-label pilot trial of oral tofacitinib given at 5 to 10 mg twice daily. Human TCRbeta sequencing covered scalp tissue and sorted CD4+ and CD8+ peripheral blood T cells from patchy and totalis/universalis alopecia areata patients and healthy controls. RNA was extracted with the PAXgene miRNA kit for fixed scalp, the miRNeasy kit for PBMCs, and the RNeasy kit for mouse skin. TCRbeta CDR3 regions were amplified by immunoSEQ multiplex PCR with 35 Vbeta forward and 13 Jbeta reverse primers. To study T cell clonal expansion in alopecia areata, the researchers applied high-throughput TCRbeta sequencing to both the C3H/HeJ mouse model and human patients. Patients on tofacitinib were biopsied at baseline and after 4 and 24 weeks of treatment, and several of the patients also had a later scalp biopsy. Scalp clonality was compared across normal scalp (n=4), patchy alopecia areata scalp (n=8), and alopecia totalis/universalis scalp (n=8). For the treated patients, the SALT score, which quantifies what percentage of scalp surface area is affected, served as the measure of disease severity. Tofacitinib was administered for 6 to 18 months, and 6 months of follow-up off drug were then conducted to assess delayed response and recurrence.

V is reduced by 3 bases and J by 3 bases, leaving a spacing of 2 bases between them. CDR1 and CDR2 are read off the germline V gene as KGHSH and LQKENI. The CDR3, from cysteine to phenylalanine, totals 11 residues. Here the CDR3 DNA is all that survives: 33 bases in frame from base 1. Results the study describes overall, beyond this receptor: Scalp clonality and the number of expanded CD8+ clones among the top 100 scalp clones were significantly decreased by tofacitinib. During tofacitinib treatment, many expanded lesional clones remained in scalp and blood, and this persistence may partly explain relapse after treatment is stopped. Unlike mouse skin, which is dominated by gammadelta T cells, normal human skin has resident alphabeta T cells that are also sequenced, and this complicates analysis of the scalp TCR repertoire. TCR sequences shared between patients were less clear than in mice, possibly partly because of HLA diversity in the patient population. Compared with normal scalp, lesional scalp had higher clonality and more expanded CD8+ clones, particularly in alopecia totalis/universalis, a pattern that suggests antigenic drive. The treated cohort was small, with a single nonresponder, so links between baseline CD8+ expansion and response need larger studies.

Library prep was done by the immunoSEQ multiplex PCR assay. RNA was extracted from all samples and reverse transcribed into cDNA, which served as template for TCR sequencing. First-strand cDNA was synthesized using SuperScript III with a 2:1 mix of oligo-dT and random hexamers. Amplification bias was assessed with a synthetic immune receptor repertoire, and residual bias was removed computationally. On the authors' methods: Raw reads were preprocessed to remove errors, and CDR3 was defined according to IMGT conventions as the region from the conserved cysteine to phenylalanine. To get clonality, Shannon entropy was normalized by log2 of the number of productive unique TCRs and the result was subtracted from 1. Whether scalp clones were CD4 or CD8 was inferred by matching scalp TCRbeta sequences against CD4 and CD8 repertoires sorted from blood. TCRdb carries this immuneACCESS record with in-frame sequences only. Its versions omit some clonotypes, under half of them owing to an unresolved V gene in the studies checked, with the rest unexplained. That table is the source of V, J and clone size, and D and trimming were worked out from the DNA. Across this sample there are 270,000 or so clones, with 58% seen only once. The ten largest clonotypes hold approximately 1.7% of the sample.

What the time point label conveys for this sample: around 26 weeks on oral tofacitinib. Taken with the paper, the label for treatment or condition translates to: oral pan-JAK inhibitor, 5-10 mg twice daily. Lesional scalp punch biopsies and peripheral blood were obtained from alopecia areata patients. PBMCs were isolated by density centrifugation and stained for CD3, CD4 and CD8, after which CD4+ and CD8+ T cells were sorted on a FACSAria. Recombination joined TRBV18 with TRBJ2-5; the D gene assignment is ambiguous. The sample in question was CD4+ T cells sorted from blood, obtained at week 24, from a patient treated with tofacitinib. This TCR came from a human donor with alopecia areata. The DNA is TGTGCCAGCTCACCCAAAGAGACCCAGTACTTC. The resulting protein is CASSPKETQYF. With the rest looked up from the reference TRBV18 and TRBJ2-5 genes rather than sequenced, the full variable domain is NAGVMQNPRHLVRRRGQEARLRCSPMKGHSHVYWYRQLPEEGLKFMVYLQKENIIDESGMPKERFSAEFPKEGPSILRIQQVVRGDSAAYFCASSPKETQYFGPGTRLLVL.